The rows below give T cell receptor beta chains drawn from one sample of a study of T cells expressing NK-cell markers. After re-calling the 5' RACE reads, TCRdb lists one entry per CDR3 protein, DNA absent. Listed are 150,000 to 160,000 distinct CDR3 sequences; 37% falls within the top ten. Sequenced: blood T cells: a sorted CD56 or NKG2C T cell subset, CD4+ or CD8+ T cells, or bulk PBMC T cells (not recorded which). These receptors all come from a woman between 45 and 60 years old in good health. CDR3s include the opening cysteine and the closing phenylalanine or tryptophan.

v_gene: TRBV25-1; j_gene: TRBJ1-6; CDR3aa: CASSDWGSESPLHF
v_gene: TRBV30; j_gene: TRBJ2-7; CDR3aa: CAWESGPYEQYF
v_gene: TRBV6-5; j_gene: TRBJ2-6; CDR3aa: CASGQGAPGANVLTF
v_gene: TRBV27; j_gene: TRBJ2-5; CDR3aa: CASSQWDRGQETQYF
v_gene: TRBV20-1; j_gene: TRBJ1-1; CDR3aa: CSANTQIRTAEAFF
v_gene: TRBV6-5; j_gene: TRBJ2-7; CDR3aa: CASRLVDEQYF
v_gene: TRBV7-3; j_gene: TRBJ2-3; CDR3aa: CASSPRDSYTQYF
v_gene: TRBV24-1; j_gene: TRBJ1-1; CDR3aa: CATGEVDLLSTEAFF
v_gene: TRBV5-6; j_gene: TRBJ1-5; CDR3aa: CASTYDRGRGQPQHF
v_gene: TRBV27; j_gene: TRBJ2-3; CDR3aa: CASSPDPSTDTQYF
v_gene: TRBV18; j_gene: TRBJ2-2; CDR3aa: CASEGTTRTGELFF
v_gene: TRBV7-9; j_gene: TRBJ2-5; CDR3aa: CASSLKPGFQETQYF
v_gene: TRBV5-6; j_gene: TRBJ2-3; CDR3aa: CASSEGIAQYF
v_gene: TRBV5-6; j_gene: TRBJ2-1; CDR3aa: CASSEGGSSYNEQFF
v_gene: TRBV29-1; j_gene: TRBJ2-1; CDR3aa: CSVGGRKYNEQFF
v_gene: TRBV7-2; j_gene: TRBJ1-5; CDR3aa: CASSSLGPNQPQHF
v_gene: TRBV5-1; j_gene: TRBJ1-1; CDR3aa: CASSLSQGKNTEAFF
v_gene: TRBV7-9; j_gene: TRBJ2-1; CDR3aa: CASSLGGALAAYNEQFF
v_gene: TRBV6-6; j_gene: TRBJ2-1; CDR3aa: CASSYGAGQTRSYNEQFF
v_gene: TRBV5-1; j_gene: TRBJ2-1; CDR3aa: CASRIGTSDHEQFF
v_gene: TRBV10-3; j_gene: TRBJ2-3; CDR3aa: CAISDLASLTDTQYF
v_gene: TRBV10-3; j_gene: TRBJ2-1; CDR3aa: CAISETSGLLVNEQFF
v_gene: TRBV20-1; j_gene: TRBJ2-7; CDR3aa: CSGGGGQSYEQYF
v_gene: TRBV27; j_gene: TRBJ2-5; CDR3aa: CATQTSRETQYF
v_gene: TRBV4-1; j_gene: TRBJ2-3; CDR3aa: CASRHPGVTDTQYF
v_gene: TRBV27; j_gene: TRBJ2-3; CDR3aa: CASSLLGLAPDTQYF
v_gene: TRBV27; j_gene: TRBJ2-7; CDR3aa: CASSPIRQGLYEQYF
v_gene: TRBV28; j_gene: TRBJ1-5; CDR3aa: CASSSRDRVVQPQHF
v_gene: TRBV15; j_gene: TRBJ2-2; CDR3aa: CATSGTSGVNTGELFF
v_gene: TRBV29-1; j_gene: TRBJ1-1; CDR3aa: CSVRGGGSTEAFF
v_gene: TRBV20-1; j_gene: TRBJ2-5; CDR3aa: CSARALGTQETQYF
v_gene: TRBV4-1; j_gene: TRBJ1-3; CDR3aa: CASSQGSGQGNTIYF
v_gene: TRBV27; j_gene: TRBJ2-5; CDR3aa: CASKGLRQTQYF
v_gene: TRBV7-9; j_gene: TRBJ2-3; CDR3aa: CASSPSEVPPTDTQYF
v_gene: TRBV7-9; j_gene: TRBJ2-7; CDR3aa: CASSPSLTYEQYF
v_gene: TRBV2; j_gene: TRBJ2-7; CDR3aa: CASRDTSGFSYEQYF
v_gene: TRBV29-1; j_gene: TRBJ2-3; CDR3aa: CSVNTGGREDTQYF
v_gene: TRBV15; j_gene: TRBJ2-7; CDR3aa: CATSRPRGGEQYF
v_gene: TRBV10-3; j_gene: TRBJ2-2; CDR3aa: CAISESPGYDGELFF
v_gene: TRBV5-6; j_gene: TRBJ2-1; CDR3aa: CASSLKASGFHNEQFF
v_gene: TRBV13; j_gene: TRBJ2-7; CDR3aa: CASSLSRGNYEQYF
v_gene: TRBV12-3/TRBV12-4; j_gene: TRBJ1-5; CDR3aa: CASSLSRWQGDQPQHF
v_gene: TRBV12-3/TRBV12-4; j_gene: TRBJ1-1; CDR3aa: CASINPPGVETEAFF
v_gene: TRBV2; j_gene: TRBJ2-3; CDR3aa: CASGKREGPDTQYF
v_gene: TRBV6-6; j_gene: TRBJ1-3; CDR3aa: CASGRYDTIYF
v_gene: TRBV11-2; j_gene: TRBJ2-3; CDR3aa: CASSLESAGAEDTQYF
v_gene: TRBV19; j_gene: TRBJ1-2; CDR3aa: CASRDRASMHYGYTF
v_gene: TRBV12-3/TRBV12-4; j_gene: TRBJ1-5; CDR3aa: CASSRERGSQPQHF
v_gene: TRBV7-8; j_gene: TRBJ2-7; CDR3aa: CASRGGLDWNYEQYF
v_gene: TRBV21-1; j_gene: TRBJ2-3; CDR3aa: CASSKGAGTNGSTDTQYF
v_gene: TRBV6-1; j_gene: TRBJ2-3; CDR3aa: CASEGRTTDTQYF